These 9 T cell receptor beta chains were all obtained from the same sample, sequenced in a study of OX40 agonist ivuxolimab in advanced cancers. Assay used: immunoSEQ multiplex PCR; TCRdb lists only in-frame clones, some missing. The table includes over 50,000 clones, about 84% detected once. The sequenced sample was CD4+ or CD8+ T cells sorted from blood, obtained in a trial of the OX40 agonist ivuxolimab. Receptor source: an adult with an advanced solid tumor such as melanoma, head and neck, liver or kidney cancer.

The chain combines TRBV30 with TRBJ1-1; 7 bases map to TRBD1. Germline V lookup: CDR1 GTSNPN, CDR2 SVGIG (reference sequence). J gave up 1 base and V 2 bases, and 13 bases lay outside the gene matches. The CDR3 is made up of 17 amino acids. Here the CDR3 DNA reads TGTGCCTGGAGTCCGCCCGCTGGGACAGCAGAGAACACTGAAGCTTTCTTT. This sequence encodes CAWSPPAGTAENTEAFF.

The chain has TRBV15 and TRBJ1-1; D is unresolved. The CDR3 spans 15 residues. Trimming removed 0 bases from V and 5 bases from J, with 13 bases in between. Germline V gene lookup returns CDR1 LNHNV and CDR2 YYDKDF (reference sequence). This chain's CDR3 is CATSRDEGLRTEAFF. The CDR3 nucleotides are TGTGCCACCAGCAGAGACGAGGGCCTGAGGACTGAAGCTTTCTTT.

This clone was seen only once. The J gene is TRBJ2-1, the V gene TRBV5-1, with TRBD1 as a possible D gene (5 bases). V lost 2 bases, J lost 14 bases, and 11 bases lay in between. Germline CDR1 reads SGHRS; CDR2 reads YFSETQ. The CDR3 totals 11 residues. The CDR3 region is CASSFEDTKFF. CDR3 nucleotides: TGCGCCAGCAGCTTTGAGGACACTAAGTTCTTC.

The V call is TRBV6-6, the J call TRBJ1-1; D might be TRBD1 (6 bases). Germline CDR1 is MNHNY and CDR2 is SVGAGI (reference sequence). Trimming took 2 bases from V and 0 from J, leaving 13 bases between them. The length of the CDR3 is 16 residues. CDR3 region: CASSYRQEDLNTEAFF. CDR3 nucleotides: TGTGCCAGCAGTTACCGACAGGAGGATTTGAACACTGAAGCTTTCTTT.

The chain links TRBV7-2 to TRBJ2-3; D unresolved. Trimming removed 1 base from V and 0 bases from J, with 2 bases in between. Per germline, CDR1 SGHTA and CDR2 FQGNSA. The CDR3 runs to 13 residues. The CDR3 region is CASSLDSTDTQYF. The CDR3 DNA reads TGTGCCAGCAGCTTAGACAGCACAGATACGCAGTATTTT.

V gene TRBV5-5 combines with J gene TRBJ2-5; tentative D call: TRBD1 (5 bases). Per the germline V gene, CDR1 is SGHKS and CDR2 is YYEKEE (reference sequence). The CDR3 sequence is 13 residues long. Trimming left V 2 bases short and J 3 bases short, with 8 bases between. CDR3 sequence reads: CASSLTGEETQYF. The DNA for the CDR3 is TGTGCCAGCAGCTTAACAGGTGAAGAGACCCAGTACTTC.

This clone came up a few times. V gene TRBV7-8 combines with J gene TRBJ2-7; D possibly corresponds to TRBD2 (5 bases). CDR3 length: 14 residues. V was pared by 5 bases and J by 5 bases, with 16 bases between. From germline, CDR1 is SGHVS and CDR2 FQNEAQ. In nucleotides, the CDR3 is TGTGCCAGCAGCCCGCAGGAGGTTGAGAACGAGCAGTACTTC. It codes for CASSPQEVENEQYF.

The chain carries TRBV11-2 and TRBJ2-7, with 9 bases fitting TRBD1. Germline assignment: CDR1 SGHAT and CDR2 FQNNGV. The CDR3 extends over 15 amino acids. Trimming removed 3 bases from V and 2 bases from J; junction bases left unmatched: 5. CDR3 protein: CASSFDRDRAYEQYF. CDR3 DNA: TGTGCCAGCAGCTTTGACCGGGACAGGGCCTACGAGCAGTACTTC.

The rearrangement links TRBV6-6 to TRBJ1-5; 10 positions match TRBD1. V dropped 6 bases and J dropped 5; count of bases not matched to a gene: 7. The CDR3 runs 15 residues. Germline assignment: CDR1 MNHNY and CDR2 SVGAGI (reference sequence). The CDR3 sequence is CASRPPGQGHQPQHF. The CDR3 DNA sequence: TGTGCCAGCAGACCCCCGGGACAGGGGCATCAGCCCCAGCATTTT.